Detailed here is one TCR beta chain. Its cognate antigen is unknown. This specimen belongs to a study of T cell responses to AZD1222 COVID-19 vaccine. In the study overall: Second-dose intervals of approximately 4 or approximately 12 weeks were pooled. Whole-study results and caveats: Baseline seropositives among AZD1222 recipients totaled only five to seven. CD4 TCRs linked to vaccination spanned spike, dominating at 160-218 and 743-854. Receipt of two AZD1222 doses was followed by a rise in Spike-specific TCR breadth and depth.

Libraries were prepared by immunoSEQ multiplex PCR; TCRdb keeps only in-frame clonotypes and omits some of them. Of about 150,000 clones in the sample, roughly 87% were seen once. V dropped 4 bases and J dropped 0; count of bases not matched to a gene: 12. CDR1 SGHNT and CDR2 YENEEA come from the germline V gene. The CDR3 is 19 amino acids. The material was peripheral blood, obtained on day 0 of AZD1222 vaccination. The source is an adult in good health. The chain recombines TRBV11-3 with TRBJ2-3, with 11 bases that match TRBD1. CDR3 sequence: CASSSTRDRGYTSTDTQYF. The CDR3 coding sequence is TGTGCCAGCAGCTCAACCCGGGACAGGGGGTATACAAGCACAGATACGCAGTATTTT. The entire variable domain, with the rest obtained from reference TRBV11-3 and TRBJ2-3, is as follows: EAGVVQSPRYKIIEKKQPVAFWCNPISGHNTLYWYLQNLGQGPELLIRYENEEAVDDSQLPKDRFSAERLKGVDSTLKIQPAELGDSAVYLCASSSTRDRGYTSTDTQYFGPGTRLTVL.